This record covers a single TCR beta chain. Its antigen is not known. The same CDR3 can be traced to other DNA sequences in this sample. These data belong to a study of shared clonotypes between healthy human individuals. At the level of the study: Per-donor plates numbered three CD4 naive, three CD4 memory, two CD8 naive and one CD8 memory. Study findings and constraints: The donor pool, a small one, limited the genetic and exposure-history diversity represented.

V trimming: 5 bases; J trimming: 6 bases; junction bases outside the gene matches: 4. The CDR3 has 13 residues. Germline V gene data show CDR1 as MNHNY and CDR2 as SVGAGI (reference sequence). Only in-frame clones appear in the TCRdb table, and some are missing; sequencing was by immunoSEQ multiplex PCR. The profile shows about 1 million clones, around 78% of them singletons. Every donor, a Caucasian adult, lived in Nashville, Tennessee. The sequence came from a man in his late teens or twenties in good health. Some clones in this sample may be carry-over from other donors' samples. The material sequenced was memory CD4+ T cells from PBMCs. Regarding subset: CD45RA-negative fraction. This chain links TRBV6-6 with TRBJ2-7, with 10 bases lining up with TRBD1. In nucleotides, the CDR3 is TGTGCCAGCAGTCTCCGGGACAGGGGCGAGCAGTACTTC. It translates to CASSLRDRGEQYF.